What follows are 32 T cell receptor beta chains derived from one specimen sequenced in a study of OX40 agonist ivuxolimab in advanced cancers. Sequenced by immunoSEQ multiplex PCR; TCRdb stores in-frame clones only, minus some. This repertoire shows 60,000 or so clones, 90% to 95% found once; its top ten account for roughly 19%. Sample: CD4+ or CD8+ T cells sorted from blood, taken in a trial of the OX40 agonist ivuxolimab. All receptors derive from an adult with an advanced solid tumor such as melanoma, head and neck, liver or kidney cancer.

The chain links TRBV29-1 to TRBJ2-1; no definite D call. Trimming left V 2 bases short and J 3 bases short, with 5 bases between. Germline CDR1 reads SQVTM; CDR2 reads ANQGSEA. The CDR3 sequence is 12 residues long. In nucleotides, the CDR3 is TGCAGCGTTGAATTGGTCTACAATGAGCAGTTCTTC. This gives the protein CSVELVYNEQFF.

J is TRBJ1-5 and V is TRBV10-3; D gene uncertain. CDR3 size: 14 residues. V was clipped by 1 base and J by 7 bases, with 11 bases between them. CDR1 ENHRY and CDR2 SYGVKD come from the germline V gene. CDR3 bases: TGTGCCATCAGTGAGTTCCCGACGGGCCAGCCCCAGCATTTT. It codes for CAISEFPTGQPQHF.

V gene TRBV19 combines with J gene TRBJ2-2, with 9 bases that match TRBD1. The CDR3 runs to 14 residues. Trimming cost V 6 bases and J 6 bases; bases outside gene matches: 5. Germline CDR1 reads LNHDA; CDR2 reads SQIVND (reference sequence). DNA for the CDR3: TGTGCCAGTAGGGGGACAGGGCTCGCCGGGGAGCTGTTTTTT. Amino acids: CASRGTGLAGELFF.

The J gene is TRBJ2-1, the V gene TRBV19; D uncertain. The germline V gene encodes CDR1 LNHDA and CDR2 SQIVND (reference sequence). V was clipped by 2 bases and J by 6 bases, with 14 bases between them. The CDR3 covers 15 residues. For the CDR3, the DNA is TGTGCCAGTAGTATATTGCGGCTACCGACCAATGAGCAGTTCTTC. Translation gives CASSILRLPTNEQFF.

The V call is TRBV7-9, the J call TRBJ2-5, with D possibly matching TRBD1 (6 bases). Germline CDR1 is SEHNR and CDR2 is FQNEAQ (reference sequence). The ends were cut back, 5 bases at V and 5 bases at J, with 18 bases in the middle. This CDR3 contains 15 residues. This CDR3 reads CASSRPQGMRETQYF. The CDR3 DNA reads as TGTGCCAGCAGCCGCCCACAGGGTATGCGCGAGACCCAGTACTTC.

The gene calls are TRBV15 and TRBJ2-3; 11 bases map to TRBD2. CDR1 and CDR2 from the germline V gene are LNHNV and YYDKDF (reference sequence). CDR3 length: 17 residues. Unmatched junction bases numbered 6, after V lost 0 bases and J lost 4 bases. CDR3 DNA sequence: TGTGCCACCAGCAGAGAAGTTGGACTAGCGGGTTCAGATACGCAGTATTTT. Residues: CATSREVGLAGSDTQYF.

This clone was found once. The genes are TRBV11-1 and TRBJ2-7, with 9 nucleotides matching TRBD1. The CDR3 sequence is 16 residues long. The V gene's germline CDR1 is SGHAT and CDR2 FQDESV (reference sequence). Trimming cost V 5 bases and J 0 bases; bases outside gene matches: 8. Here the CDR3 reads CASSIRTGVYSYEQYF. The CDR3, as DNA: TGTGCCAGCAGCATAAGGACAGGGGTCTACTCCTACGAGCAGTACTTC.

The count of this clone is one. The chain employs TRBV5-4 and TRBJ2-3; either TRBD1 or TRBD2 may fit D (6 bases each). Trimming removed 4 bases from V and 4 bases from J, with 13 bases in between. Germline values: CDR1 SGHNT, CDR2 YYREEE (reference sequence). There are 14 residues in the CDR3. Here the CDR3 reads CASSLKGGSDTQYF. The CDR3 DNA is TGTGCCAGCAGCCTGAAAGGGGGGTCAGATACGCAGTATTTT.

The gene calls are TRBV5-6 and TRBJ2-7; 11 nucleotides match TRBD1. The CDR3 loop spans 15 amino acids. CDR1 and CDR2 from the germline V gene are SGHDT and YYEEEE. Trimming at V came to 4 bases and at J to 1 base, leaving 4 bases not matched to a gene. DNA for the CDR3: TGTGCCAGCAGCCTGGACAGGGGGCTTTCCTACGAGCAGTACTTC. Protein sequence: CASSLDRGLSYEQYF.

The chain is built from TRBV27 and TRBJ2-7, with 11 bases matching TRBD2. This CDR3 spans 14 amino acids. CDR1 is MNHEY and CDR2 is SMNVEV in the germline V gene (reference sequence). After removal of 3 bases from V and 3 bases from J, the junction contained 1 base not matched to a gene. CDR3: CASSLGLAVYEQYF. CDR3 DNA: TGTGCCAGCAGTTTGGGACTAGCGGTCTACGAGCAGTACTTC.

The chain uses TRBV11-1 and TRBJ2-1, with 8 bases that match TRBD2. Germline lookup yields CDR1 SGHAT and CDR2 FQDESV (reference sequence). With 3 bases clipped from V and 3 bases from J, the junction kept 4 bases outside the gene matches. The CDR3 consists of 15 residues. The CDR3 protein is CASSLSGSGYNEQFF. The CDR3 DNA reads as TGTGCCAGCAGCTTGAGCGGGAGTGGCTACAATGAGCAGTTCTTC.

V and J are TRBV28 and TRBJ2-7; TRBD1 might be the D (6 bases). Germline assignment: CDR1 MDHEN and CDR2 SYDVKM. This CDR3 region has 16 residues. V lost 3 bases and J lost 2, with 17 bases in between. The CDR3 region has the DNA TGTGCCAGCAGTTTTCCCTCAGGGGCCGGAACCTACGAGCAGTACTTC. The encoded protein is CASSFPSGAGTYEQYF.

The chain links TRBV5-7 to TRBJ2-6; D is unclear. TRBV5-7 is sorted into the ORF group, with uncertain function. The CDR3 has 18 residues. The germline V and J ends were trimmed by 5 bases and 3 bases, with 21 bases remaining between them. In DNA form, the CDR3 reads TGTGCCAGCAGTCGGACGGTCCTCTGCTGGGGTGGGGCCAACGTCCTGACTTTC. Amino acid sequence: CASSRTVLCWGGANVLTF.

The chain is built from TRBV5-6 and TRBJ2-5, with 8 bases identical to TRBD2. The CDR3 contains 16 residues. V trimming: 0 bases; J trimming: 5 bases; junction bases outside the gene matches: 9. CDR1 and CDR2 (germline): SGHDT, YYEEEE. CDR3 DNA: TGTGCCAGCAGCTTGGGGGCAGCGGGAGTTCGGGAGACCCAGTACTTC. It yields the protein CASSLGAAGVRETQYF. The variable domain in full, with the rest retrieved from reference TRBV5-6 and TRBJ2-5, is DAGVTQSPTHLIKTRGQQVTLRCSPKSGHDTVSWYQQALGQGPQFIFQYYEEEERQRGNFPDRFSGHQFPNYSSELNVNALLLGDSALYLCASSLGAAGVRETQYFGPGTRLLVL.

The CDR3 DNA is TGTGCCAGCAGTATTTGGGAGGGTCAGACCCAGTACTTC. Amino acids: CASSIWEGQTQYF. The J gene is TRBJ2-5, the V gene TRBV14; 7 bases map to TRBD2. Losses at the gene ends were 6 bases for V and 6 bases for J; bases not matched to a gene: 7. The CDR3 covers 13 residues. Germline V gene data show CDR1 as SGHDN and CDR2 as FVKESK.

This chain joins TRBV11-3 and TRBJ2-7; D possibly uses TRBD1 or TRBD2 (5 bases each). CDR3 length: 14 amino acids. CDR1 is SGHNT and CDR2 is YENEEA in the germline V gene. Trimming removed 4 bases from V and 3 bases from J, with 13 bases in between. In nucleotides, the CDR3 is TGTGCCAGCAGCTGGAGAGGGGAAGGCTACGAGCAGTACTTC. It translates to CASSWRGEGYEQYF.

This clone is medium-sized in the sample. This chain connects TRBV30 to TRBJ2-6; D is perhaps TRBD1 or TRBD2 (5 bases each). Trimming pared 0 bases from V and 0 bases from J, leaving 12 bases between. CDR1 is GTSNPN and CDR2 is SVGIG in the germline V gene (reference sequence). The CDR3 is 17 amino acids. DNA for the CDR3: TGTGCCTGGAGTGTATGGGACCGGGGCTCTGGGGCCAACGTCCTGACTTTC. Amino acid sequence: CAWSVWDRGSGANVLTF.

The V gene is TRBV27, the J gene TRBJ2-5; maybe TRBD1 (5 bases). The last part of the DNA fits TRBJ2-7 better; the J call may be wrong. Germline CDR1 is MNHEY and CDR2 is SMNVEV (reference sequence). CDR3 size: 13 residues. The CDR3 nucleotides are TGTGCCAGCAGTTTGGGCAGGGCCCACGAGCAGTACTTC. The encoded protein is CASSLGRAHEQYF.

The CDR3 loop reads CASSPGTGEGHNEQFF. The CDR3 DNA sequence: TGTGCCAGCAGCCCCGGGACAGGGGAGGGTCACAATGAGCAGTTCTTC. V and J are TRBV7-9 and TRBJ2-1; TRBD1 matches 10 bases. This CDR3 is 16 amino acids long. Germline V gene data show CDR1 as SEHNR and CDR2 as FQNEAQ (reference sequence). The junction had 9 bases not matched to a gene; V was cut back by 5 bases and J by 5 bases. The whole variable domain, remainder taken from reference TRBV7-9 and TRBJ2-1, is DTGVSQNPRHKITKRGQNVTFRCDPISEHNRLYWYRQTLGQGPEFLTYFQNEAQLEKSRLLSDRFSAERPKGSFSTLEIQRTEQGDSAMYLCASSPGTGEGHNEQFFGPGTRLTVL.

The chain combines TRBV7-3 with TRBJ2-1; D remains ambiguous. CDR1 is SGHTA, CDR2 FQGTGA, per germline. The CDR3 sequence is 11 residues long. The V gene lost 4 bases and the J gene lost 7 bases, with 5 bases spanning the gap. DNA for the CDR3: TGTGCCAGCAGCTCCGGGAATGAGCAGTTCTTC. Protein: CASSSGNEQFF.

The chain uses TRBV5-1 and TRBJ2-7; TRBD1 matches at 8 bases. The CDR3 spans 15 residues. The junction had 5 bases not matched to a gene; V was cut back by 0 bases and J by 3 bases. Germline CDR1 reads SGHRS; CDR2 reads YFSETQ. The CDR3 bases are TGCGCCAGCAGCTTGGCCGCAGGACAGGGCTACGAGCAGTACTTC. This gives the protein CASSLAAGQGYEQYF.

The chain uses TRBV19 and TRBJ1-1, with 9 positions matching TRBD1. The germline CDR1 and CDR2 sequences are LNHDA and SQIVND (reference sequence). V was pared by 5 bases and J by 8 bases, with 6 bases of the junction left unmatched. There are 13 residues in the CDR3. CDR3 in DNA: TGTGCCAGTAGTCCCGGGACAGGGTCGGAAGCTTTCTTT. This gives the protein CASSPGTGSEAFF.

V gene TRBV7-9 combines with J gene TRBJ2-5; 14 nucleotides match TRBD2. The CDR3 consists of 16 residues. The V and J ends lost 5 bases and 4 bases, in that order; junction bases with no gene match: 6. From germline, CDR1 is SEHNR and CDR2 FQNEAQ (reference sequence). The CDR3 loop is CASSPRTSGRSETQYF. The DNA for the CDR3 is TGTGCCAGCAGCCCCCGGACTAGCGGGAGGTCAGAGACCCAGTACTTC.

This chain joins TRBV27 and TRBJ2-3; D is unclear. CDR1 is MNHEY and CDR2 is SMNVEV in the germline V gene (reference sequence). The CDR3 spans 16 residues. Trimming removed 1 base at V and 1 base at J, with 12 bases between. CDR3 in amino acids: CASSLFSNPGTDTQYF. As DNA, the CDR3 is TGTGCCAGCAGTTTATTTAGCAACCCCGGCACAGATACGCAGTATTTT.

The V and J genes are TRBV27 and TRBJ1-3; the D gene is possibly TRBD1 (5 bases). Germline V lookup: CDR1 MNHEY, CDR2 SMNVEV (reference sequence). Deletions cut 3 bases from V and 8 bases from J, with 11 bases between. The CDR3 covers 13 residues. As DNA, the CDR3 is TGTGCCAGCAGTTTGACAGTTGGTGACACCATATATTTT. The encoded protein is CASSLTVGDTIYF.

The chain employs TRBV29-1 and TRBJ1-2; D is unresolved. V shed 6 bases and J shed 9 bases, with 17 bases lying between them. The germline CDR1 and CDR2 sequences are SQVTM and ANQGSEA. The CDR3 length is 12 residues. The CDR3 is CSVETRTRSYTF. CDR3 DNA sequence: TGCAGCGTCGAGACAAGGACCCGCAGCTACACCTTC.

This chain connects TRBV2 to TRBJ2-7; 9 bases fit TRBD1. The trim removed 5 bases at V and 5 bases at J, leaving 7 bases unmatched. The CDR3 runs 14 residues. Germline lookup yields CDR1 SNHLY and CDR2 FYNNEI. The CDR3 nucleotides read TGTGCCAGCAGTCCCGGGACAGGGTCCCACGAGCAGTACTTC. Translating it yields CASSPGTGSHEQYF.

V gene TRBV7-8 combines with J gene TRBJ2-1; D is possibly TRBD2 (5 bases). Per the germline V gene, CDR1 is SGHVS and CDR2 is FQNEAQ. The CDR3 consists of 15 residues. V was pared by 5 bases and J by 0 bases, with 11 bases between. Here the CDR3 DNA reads TGTGCCAGCAGCAGGCGGGCGTCCTCCTACAATGAGCAGTTCTTC. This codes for CASSRRASSYNEQFF. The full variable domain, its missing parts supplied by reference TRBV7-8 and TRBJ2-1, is GAGVSQSPRYKVAKRGQDVALRCDPISGHVSLFWYQQALGQGPEFLTYFQNEAQLDKSGLPSDRFFAERPEGSVSTLKIQRTQQEDSAVYLCASSRRASSYNEQFFGPGTRLTVL.

The CDR3 spells CASRPTGQETQYF. CDR3 coding DNA: TGTGCCAGCAGACCCACAGGGCAAGAGACCCAGTACTTC. The chain uses TRBV28 and TRBJ2-5; D is possibly TRBD1 (6 bases). This CDR3 contains 13 residues. Between the trimmed V and J ends, which lost 6 bases and 2 bases, there was a span of 10 bases. Germline V CDR1 and CDR2: MDHEN, SYDVKM. Variable domain in full (rest from reference TRBV28 and TRBJ2-5): DVKVTQSSRYLVKRTGEKVFLECVQDMDHENMFWYRQDPGLGLRLIYFSYDVKMKEKGDIPEGYSVSREKKERFSLILESASTNQTSMYLCASRPTGQETQYFGPGTRLLVL.

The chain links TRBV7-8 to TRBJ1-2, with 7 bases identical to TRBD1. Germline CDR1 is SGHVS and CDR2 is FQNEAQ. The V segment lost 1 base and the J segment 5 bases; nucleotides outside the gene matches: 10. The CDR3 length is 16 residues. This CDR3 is CASSLGGGSNPYGYTF. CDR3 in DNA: TGTGCCAGCAGCTTAGGAGGGGGCAGCAACCCATATGGCTACACCTTC.

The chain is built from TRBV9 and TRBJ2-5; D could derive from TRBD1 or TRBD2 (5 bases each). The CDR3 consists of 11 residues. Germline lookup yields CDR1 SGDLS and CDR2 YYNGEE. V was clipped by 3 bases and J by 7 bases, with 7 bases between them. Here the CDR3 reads CASSGGTTQYF. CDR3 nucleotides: TGTGCCAGCAGCGGTGGGACGACCCAGTACTTC.

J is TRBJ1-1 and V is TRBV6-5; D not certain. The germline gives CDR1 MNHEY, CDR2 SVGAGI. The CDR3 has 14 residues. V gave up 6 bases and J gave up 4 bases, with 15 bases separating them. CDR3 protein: CASRSSQYGTEAFF. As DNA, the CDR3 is TGTGCCAGCAGGAGTTCCCAATACGGCACTGAAGCTTTCTTT.